This T cell receptor beta chain was recovered during a study of STAT5B mutations in CD4+ large granular lymphocyte leukemia. Overall study: Healthy donors showed HLA-associated enrichment of the CDR3 'QG' motif. Findings of the study overall: 8/27 top patient clones versus 2/35 control clones were TRBV06-family.

Per the germline V gene, CDR1 is WSHSY and CDR2 is SAAADI. The CDR3 sequence is 16 residues long. V gave up 3 bases and J gave up 6 bases, with 20 bases separating them. About this clone itself: Its antigen is unknown.

Sequencing was at survey level. Only in-frame clones appear in the TCRdb table, and some are missing; sequencing was by immunoSEQ multiplex PCR. The sample consists of approximately 20,000 clones, around 85% of them appearing once. The V gene is TRBV10-2, the J gene TRBJ1-2; D might be TRBD1 (6 bases). This receptor was identified in a human donor in good health. Sequencing input: CD4+ T cells from blood buffy coats. This CDR3 reads CASSDPTGTPRDGYTF. For the CDR3, the DNA is TGCGCCAGCAGTGACCCTACCGGGACACCTAGGGATGGCTACACCTTC.